These 27 T cell receptor beta chains share one sample of origin, sequenced in a study of early T cells in non-severe SARS-CoV-2 infection. MiXCR, run by TCRdb on the 5' RACE reads, gives a single entry per CDR3 protein. The table includes roughly 40,000 distinct CDR3 sequences, under 7.5% detected once. The sequenced sample was whole blood. These TCRs come from an adult who was a healthcare worker with PCR-confirmed SARS-CoV-2 infection or an uninfected control (not recorded which).

This clonotype was recorded at least ten times. The CDR3 loop reads CASSLPSGGAGDTQYF. CDR3 DNA: TGTGCCAGCAGTTTACCTAGCGGGGGGGCAGGAGATACGCAGTATTTT. This chain connects TRBV28 to TRBJ2-3; 12 bases map to TRBD2. CDR1 is MDHEN and CDR2 is SYDVKM in the germline V gene. With V trimmed by 2 bases and J by 5 bases, 5 bases remained unmatched. The CDR3 consists of 16 residues.

In its sample, this clonotype was seen many times. This chain links TRBV7-2 with TRBJ2-7; D remains ambiguous. This CDR3 has 13 amino acids. From germline, CDR1 is SGHTA and CDR2 FQGNSA. Trimming stripped 1 base from V and 4 bases from J, with 8 bases between. The CDR3: CASSLDPGYEQYF. The CDR3 DNA reads as TGTGCCAGCAGCTTAGACCCTGGTTACGAGCAGTACTTC.

In its sample, this clonotype was seen a few times. The rearrangement uses TRBV29-1 and TRBJ2-3, with TRBD2 as a possible D gene (5 bases). The CDR3 consists of 12 residues. The V end lost 4 bases, the J end lost 6 bases, and 11 bases lay between the germline ends. Germline CDR1 is SQVTM and CDR2 is ANQGSEA. CDR3 amino acids: CSVGEGSDTQYF. The CDR3 DNA reads TGCAGCGTTGGCGAGGGTTCGGATACGCAGTATTTT.

This clonotype was observed at least ten times. J is TRBJ2-1 and V is TRBV10-2; the match to TRBD2 covers 14 bases. Germline CDR1 is WSHSY and CDR2 is SAAADI. The length of the CDR3 is 16 residues. Germline trimming cut 7 bases from V and 7 bases from J; bases unmatched to any gene: 9. The CDR3 coding sequence is TGCGCCAGCAATGGACTAGCGGGGGGCGAGCGGAATGAGCAGTTCTTC. Amino acid sequence: CASNGLAGGERNEQFF.

This clonotype was picked up many times. The rearrangement joins TRBV29-1 to TRBJ2-1; 7 nucleotides line up with TRBD2. CDR1 and CDR2 (germline): SQVTM, ANQGSEA. After removal of 5 bases from V and 4 bases from J, the junction contained 5 bases not matched to a gene. The CDR3 is made up of 13 amino acids. This CDR3 is CSVSGAKYNEQFF. Here the CDR3 DNA reads TGCAGCGTTAGCGGGGCTAAGTACAATGAGCAGTTCTTC.

This clonotype was counted many times. The J gene is TRBJ2-3, the V gene TRBV3-1; TRBD2 matches 12 bases. J gave up 2 bases and V 5 bases, and 5 bases lay outside the gene matches. The CDR3 is 16 residues long. CDR1 is LGHDT and CDR2 is YNNKEL in the germline V gene (reference sequence). For the CDR3, the DNA is TGTGCCAGCAGCTCCAGGACTAGCGGGGTCACAGATACGCAGTATTTT. This encodes CASSSRTSGVTDTQYF.

This clonotype showed up many times. This chain joins TRBV3-1 and TRBJ1-2; D is uncertain. The germline V gene has CDR1 LGHDT and CDR2 YNNKEL (reference sequence). CDR3 length equals 14 residues. Trimming removed 0 bases at V and 7 bases at J, with 12 bases between. CDR3 nucleotide sequence: TGTGCCAGCAGCCAAGATTTGGCGGGATCTGGCTACACCTTC. It is translated as CASSQDLAGSGYTF.

This clonotype has more than one count but fewer than ten. The rearrangement uses TRBV6-2 or TRBV6-3 and TRBJ2-3; D unclear. Germline-derived CDR1 and CDR2 are MNHEY and SVGEGT. This CDR3 is 13 amino acids long. The V end was cut by 0 bases, the J end by 6 bases, with 7 bases between. The CDR3 spells CASSYSLWDTQYF. Written as DNA, the CDR3 is TGTGCCAGCAGTTACTCGCTTTGGGATACGCAGTATTTT.

V and J are TRBV6-2 or TRBV6-3 and TRBJ2-1, with D unresolved. CDR1 and CDR2 from the germline V gene are MNHEY and SVGEGT. Trimming stripped 4 bases from V and 2 bases from J, with 6 bases between. The CDR3 is made up of 13 amino acids. The CDR3 nucleotides are TGTGCCAGCAGTTGGCAAGCCTACAATGAGCAGTTCTTC. The encoded protein is CASSWQAYNEQFF.

This clonotype was counted many times. CDR3 amino acids: CASSRAGTGVMKGYTF. The CDR3 DNA is TGTGCCAGCAGCCGAGCGGGGACAGGGGTTATGAAAGGCTACACCTTC. The rearrangement uses TRBV5-4 and TRBJ1-2; 10 bases map to TRBD1. CDR1 is SGHNT and CDR2 is YYREEE in the germline V gene (reference sequence). There are 16 residues in the CDR3. The trim removed 4 bases at V and 8 bases at J, leaving 14 bases unmatched. Combining the CDR3 with reference TRBV5-4 and TRBJ1-2 gives the whole variable domain ETGVTQSPTHLIKTRGQQVTLRCSSQSGHNTVSWYQQALGQGPQFIFQYYREEENGRGNFPPRFSGLQFPNYSSELNVNALELDDSALYLCASSRAGTGVMKGYTFGSGTRLTVV.

This clonotype has a count of ten or more. The chain couples TRBV7-2 to TRBJ2-5; D gene unclear. CDR1 and CDR2 (germline): SGHTA, FQGNSA. Trimming took 2 bases from V and 8 from J, leaving 15 bases between them. This CDR3 region has 14 residues. The CDR3 is CASSLYSDLSTQYF. The CDR3 bases are TGTGCCAGCAGCTTATATAGTGACTTATCAACCCAGTACTTC.

This clonotype has a count of ten or more. V and J are TRBV10-3 and TRBJ2-3; either TRBD1 or TRBD2 may supply D (6 bases each). The CDR3 sequence is 15 residues long. CDR1 ENHRY and CDR2 SYGVKD come from the germline V gene. V was clipped by 4 bases and J by 0 bases, with 11 bases between them. Here the CDR3 DNA reads TGTGCCATCAGTGGCGCGGGACATAGCACAGATACGCAGTATTTT. Translating gives CAISGAGHSTDTQYF.

V usage is TRBV6-6 and J usage is TRBJ1-5; the D gene is possibly TRBD1 (6 bases). Looked up from germline, CDR1 is MNHNY and CDR2 is SVGAGI (reference sequence). The CDR3 contains 15 residues. V was trimmed by 5 bases and J by 0 bases, leaving 11 bases between them. The CDR3, as DNA: TGTGCCAGCAGTGCCGGGACACTTAGCAATCAGCCCCAGCATTTT. It translates to CASSAGTLSNQPQHF.

This clonotype came up many times. V is TRBV11-2 and J is TRBJ2-7; D is undetermined. CDR1 and CDR2 (germline): SGHAT, FQNNGV. V lost 7 bases, J lost 4 bases, and 11 bases lay in between. The CDR3 length is 12 residues. In DNA, the CDR3 is TGTGCCAGCAACAACCATGGTTACGAGCAGTACTTC. Protein: CASNNHGYEQYF.

Remarks on this clonotype: Since a much larger clone is just one base distant, this may be a read error. The CDR3 carries no conserved terminal phenylalanine or tryptophan, so it likely arises from a read error. The chain joins TRBV25-1 to TRBJ1-5; 10 bases are shared with TRBD1. This CDR3 is 15 amino acids long. Germline V gene sequence: CDR1 MGHDK, CDR2 SYGVNS. Trimming cost V 8 bases and J 1 base; bases outside gene matches: 5. The CDR3 sequence is CASPTGGESNQPQHL. In DNA form, the CDR3 reads TGTGCCAGCCCGACAGGGGGCGAGAGCAATCAGCCCCAGCATCTT.

This clonotype turned up a few times. The V gene is TRBV5-4, the J gene TRBJ1-2; D ambiguous. This CDR3 spans 15 amino acids. CDR1 is SGHNT, CDR2 YYREEE, per germline (reference sequence). The V gene lost 4 bases and the J gene lost 4 bases, with 17 bases spanning the gap. The CDR3 coding sequence is TGTGCCAGCAGCAACCCGACCCGACGAGGCTATGGCTACACCTTC. It is translated as CASSNPTRRGYGYTF.

This clonotype was detected a few times. The chain employs TRBV23-1 and TRBJ2-2, with TRBD1 matching 10 bases. TRBV23-1 is labeled an ORF, and its function is uncertain. The ends lost 8 bases at V and 6 bases at J; junction bases unmatched: 6. There are 14 residues in the CDR3. CDR3 amino acids: CASLRQGASGELFF. For the CDR3, the DNA is TGCGCCAGCTTGCGACAGGGGGCGTCCGGGGAGCTGTTTTTT.

Regarding this clonotype: The conserved final phenylalanine or tryptophan is absent from the CDR3, which likely points to a read error. The rearrangement joins TRBV6-2 or TRBV6-3 to TRBJ1-5; D is uncertain. Germline values: CDR1 MNHEY, CDR2 SVGEGT. There are 13 residues in the CDR3. The germline V and J ends were trimmed by 2 bases and 2 bases, with 4 bases remaining between them. The DNA of the CDR3 is TGTGCCAGCAGTTACGAGGGCAATCAGCCCCAGCATCTT. Its translation is CASSYEGNQPQHL.

A few counts support this clonotype. The rearrangement links TRBV2 to TRBJ1-2, with D possibly being TRBD1 (6 bases). Looked up from germline, CDR1 is SNHLY and CDR2 is FYNNEI. This CDR3 comprises 13 residues. Trimming stripped 6 bases from V and 4 bases from J, with 12 bases between. CDR3 DNA: TGTGCCAGCAGCGAACAGGGAGGCTATGGCTACACCTTC. Translated, it gives CASSEQGGYGYTF.

This clonotype came up a few times. This chain links TRBV4-3 with TRBJ2-2; no firm D call. Trimming stripped 5 bases from V and 0 bases from J, with 19 bases between. The V gene's germline CDR1 is LGHNA and CDR2 YSLEER. The CDR3 covers 18 residues. The CDR3 nucleotides read TGCGCCAGCAGCTCAAACCCTCCAGGCTTAGCGAACACCGGGGAGCTGTTTTTT. Its protein product is CASSSNPPGLANTGELFF.

The V and J genes are TRBV4-3 and TRBJ2-3, with 8 nucleotides matching TRBD2. With 4 bases clipped from V and 1 base from J, the junction kept 4 bases outside the gene matches. CDR3 length equals 15 residues. Germline V lookup: CDR1 LGHNA, CDR2 YSLEER. The CDR3 region has the DNA TGCGCCAGCAGCCGGGATAGCGGGGGCACAGATACGCAGTATTTT. It translates to CASSRDSGGTDTQYF.

This clonotype was seen ten or more times. The chain joins TRBV29-1 to TRBJ2-7, with 9 nucleotides matching TRBD1. The CDR3 is 15 residues long. J lost 4 bases, V lost 0 bases, and 7 bases had no gene match. CDR1 and CDR2 from the germline V gene are SQVTM and ANQGSEA. This CDR3 reads CSVEDPTGGWYEQYF. CDR3 sequence (DNA): TGCAGCGTTGAAGACCCTACAGGGGGCTGGTACGAGCAGTACTTC.

In this sample, this clonotype turned up a few times. This chain links TRBV27 with TRBJ1-1; D might be TRBD1 (6 bases). The CDR3 sequence is 15 residues long. Germline V gene data show CDR1 as MNHEY and CDR2 as SMNVEV (reference sequence). V lost 3 bases and J lost 3, with 14 bases in between. CDR3 DNA sequence: TGTGCCAGCAGTTTCAGTCTGGGGGCGGACACTGAAGCTTTCTTT. This codes for CASSFSLGADTEAFF.

As to this clonotype: This may stem from a read error, because a much larger clone lies one nucleotide away. This chain connects TRBV20-1 to TRBJ2-7; possibly TRBD1 for D (6 bases). Germline CDR1 reads DFQATT; CDR2 reads SNEGSKA (reference sequence). The CDR3 runs to 15 residues. V was cut by 7 bases and J by 3 bases, with 22 bases left in between. The CDR3 loop is CSVRGGFGTNYEQYF. The CDR3 nucleotides read TGCAGTGTTAGGGGCGGATTTGGGACAAACTACGAGCAGTACTTC.

The rearrangement links TRBV11-2 to TRBJ2-1, with 7 bases fitting TRBD1. The V segment lost 7 bases and the J segment 2 bases; nucleotides outside the gene matches: 8. The CDR3 runs 15 residues. Germline CDR1 and CDR2: SGHAT and FQNNGV. Written as DNA, the CDR3 is TGTGCCAGCACCTACCGGGACAGCACCTACAATGAGCAGTTCTTC. Amino acid sequence: CASTYRDSTYNEQFF.

The chain links TRBV20-1 to TRBJ2-1; 9 positions match TRBD2. J lost 7 bases, V lost 5 bases, and 9 bases had no gene match. Germline V gene lookup returns CDR1 DFQATT and CDR2 SNEGSKA (reference sequence). CDR3 length: 14 amino acids. CDR3 in amino acids: CSAAGGPNPNEQFF. The CDR3 DNA is TGCAGTGCTGCGGGGGGGCCGAATCCAAATGAGCAGTTCTTC.

The chain employs TRBV28 and TRBJ2-5; 11 bases match TRBD2. J was trimmed by 4 bases and V by 4 bases; bases with no gene match: 5. Germline V gene data show CDR1 as MDHEN and CDR2 as SYDVKM. CDR3 size: 15 residues. This chain's CDR3 is CASSSLAGGPETQYF. CDR3 coding DNA: TGTGCCAGCAGTTCGTTAGCGGGGGGGCCAGAGACCCAGTACTTC.